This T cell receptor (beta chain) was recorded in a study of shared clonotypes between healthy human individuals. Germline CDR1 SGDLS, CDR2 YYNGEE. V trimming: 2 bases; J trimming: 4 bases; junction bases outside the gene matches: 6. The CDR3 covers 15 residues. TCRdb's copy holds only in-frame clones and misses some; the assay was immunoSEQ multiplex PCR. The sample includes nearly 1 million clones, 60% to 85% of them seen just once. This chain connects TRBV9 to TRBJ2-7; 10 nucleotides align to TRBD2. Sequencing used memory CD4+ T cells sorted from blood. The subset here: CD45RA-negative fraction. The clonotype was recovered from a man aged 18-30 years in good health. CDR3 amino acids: CASSVSPSGRYEQYF. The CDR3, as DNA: TGTGCCAGCAGCGTCAGCCCTAGCGGGAGATACGAGCAGTACTTC.